The 20 T cell receptor beta chains in this list originate from one sample, sequenced in a study of Tregs in tolerant kidney transplant recipients. After 6 days with irradiated graft donor PBMCs, CFSE-labeled recipient PBMCs were FACS-sorted. Using immunoSEQ multiplex PCR, the repertoire was profiled, and TCRdb retains in-frame clones only, with some absent. Its clone listing holds over 1,500 clones. Their specific antigens are unknown. Sequenced material: CD4+ T cells from blood cultured with allogeneic cells, taken before the transplant. These receptors all stem from a human patient who received a combined kidney and bone marrow transplant.

This clone is classed as medium-sized by frequency. The CDR3 extends 3 residues past the end of the read, so its final part is completed from the germline J gene. V gene TRBV19 combines with J gene TRBJ2-3; TRBD2 matches at 7 bases. Per germline, CDR1 LNHDA and CDR2 SQIVND (reference sequence). J was trimmed by 2 bases and V by 7 bases; bases with no gene match: 9. The CDR3 extends over 15 amino acids. CDR3 DNA (partial): TGTGCCAGTATCCCCGGGGGGTCTGCCACAGATACG. The encoded protein is CASIPGGSATDT. The entire CDR3 reads CASIPGGSATDTQYF. Filled out from reference TRBV19 and TRBJ2-3, the complete variable domain reads DGGITQSPKYLFRKEGQNVTLSCEQNLNHDAMYWYRQDPGQGLRLIYYSQIVNDFQKGDIAEGYSVSREKKESFPLTVTSAQKNPTAFYLCASIPGGSATDTQYFGPGTRLTVL.

Judged by frequency, this clone is medium-sized. From the germline J gene comes the end of the CDR3, since the read stops 3 residues before it. The chain recombines TRBV7-2 with TRBJ2-1; TRBD2 is a possible D gene (6 bases). Per the germline V gene, CDR1 is SGHTA and CDR2 is FQGNSA. The CDR3 length is 15 residues. V lost 5 bases to trimming and J lost 6 bases, with 17 bases between them. The CDR3 sequence is CASSPPGLARNEQFF. CDR3 DNA (partial): TGTGCCAGCAGCCCCCCGGGACTCGCTCGCAATGAG.

As concerns this clone: The sequence runs out 3 residues before the end of the CDR3; the remainder is reconstructed from the germline J gene. The chain joins TRBV12-3 or TRBV12-4 to TRBJ2-1; the match to TRBD2 covers 8 bases. Trimming at V came to 6 bases and at J to 9 bases, leaving 16 bases not matched to a gene. CDR3 length equals 16 residues. The sequenced part of the CDR3 DNA is TGTGCCAGCAGCCCGGAACTTAGCGGGATTAGCCCTGAG. This sequence encodes CASSPELSGISPE. The whole CDR3 is CASSPELSGISPEQFF.

By frequency, this clone is medium-sized. The missing CDR3 end, 3 residues past where the read stops, is filled in from the germline J gene. The chain carries TRBV2 and TRBJ1-4; unclear D gene. Trimming left V 2 bases short and J 4 bases short, with 8 bases between. CDR3 length: 14 residues. Germline CDR1 is SNHLY and CDR2 is FYNNEI. The CDR3 loop reads CASSELGLNEKLFF. The sequenced CDR3 bases are TGTGCCAGCAGTGAATTGGGCCTTAATGAAAAA.

As regards this clone: The missing CDR3 end, 3 residues past where the read stops, is filled in from the germline J gene. The chain uses TRBV12-3 or TRBV12-4 and TRBJ2-5; the D is unclear. V lost 3 bases and J 1 base, leaving 6 bases between the germline ends. The CDR3 contains 13 residues. The CDR3 DNA, read in part, is TGTGCCAGCAGTTTGCACGGCCAAGAGACC. Residues: CASSLHGQET. The entire CDR3 reads CASSLHGQETQYF.

A note on this clone: The missing CDR3 end, 3 residues past where the read stops, is filled in from the germline J gene. V and J are TRBV18 and TRBJ2-2, with a tentative D call TRBD2 (6 bases). CDR3 length: 16 residues. The germline CDR1 and CDR2 sequences are KGHSH and LQKENI. The part of the CDR3 DNA that was read is TGTGCCAGCTCACCGAAACCGGGGCCCGGGGGTGAAAAG. Protein: CASSPKPGPGGEK. The CDR3 as a whole reads CASSPKPGPGGEKLFF.

In terms of frequency, this clone is medium-sized (0.01 to 0.1%). The observed sequence ends 3 residues before the CDR3 terminus, with the missing tail filled in from the germline J gene. This rearrangement joins TRBV10-3 to TRBJ2-3; maybe TRBD2 (6 bases). This CDR3 contains 15 residues. V lost 7 bases and J lost 2, with 16 bases in between. CDR1 is ENHRY, CDR2 SYGVKD, per germline. CDR3 DNA (partial): TGTGCCATCACTGCTAGCGACGCCCCCACAGATACG. Translation gives CAITASDAPTDT. The entire CDR3 protein reads CAITASDAPTDTQYF.

Comment on this clone: With the read ending 3 residues before the CDR3 end, the germline J gene is used to fill in that end. This chain connects TRBV5-5 to TRBJ1-6; no reliable D call. CDR1 and CDR2 from the germline V gene are SGHKS and YYEKEE (reference sequence). The CDR3 contains 12 residues. Trimming pared 3 bases from V and 6 bases from J, leaving 4 bases between. This CDR3 is CASSSFNSPLHF. The CDR3 bases that were read are TGTGCCAGCAGCTCATTTAATTCACCC.

Remarks on this clone: The CDR3 goes on 3 residues after the read ends, and that part is filled in from the germline J gene. V is TRBV5-1 and J is TRBJ2-5; D assignment may be TRBD1 or TRBD2 (6 bases each). With 3 bases removed from V and 1 base from J, the gap between germline ends came to 16 bases. Germline assignment: CDR1 SGHRS and CDR2 YFSETQ. CDR3 length equals 16 residues. CDR3 loop: CASSSRKGGGQETQYF. CDR3 DNA, as far as it was read: TGCGCCAGCAGCTCACGTAAAGGGGGAGGCCAAGAGACC. The entire variable domain, with the rest obtained from reference TRBV5-1 and TRBJ2-5, is as follows: KAGVTQTPRYLIKTRGQQVTLSCSPISGHRSVSWYQQTPGQGLQFLFEYFSETQRNKGNFPGRFSGRQFSNSRSEMNVSTLELGDSALYLCASSSRKGGGQETQYFGPGTRLLVL.

By frequency, this clone registers medium-sized. The read ends 3 residues early relative to the CDR3; the germline J gene fills the gap. The chain joins TRBV11-2 to TRBJ2-7; 7 bases are a match to TRBD2. Germline lookup yields CDR1 SGHAT and CDR2 FQNNGV. CDR3 length equals 15 residues. Trimming removed 4 bases from V and 3 bases from J; junction bases left unmatched: 9. The chain's CDR3 is CASSSGLAVFYEQYF. The sequenced part of the CDR3 DNA is TGTGCCAGCAGCTCGGGGCTAGCGGTGTTCTACGAG.

Of note for this clone: The DNA ends 3 residues before the CDR3 does, and the rest of the CDR3 is filled in from the germline J gene. V and J are TRBV20-1 and TRBJ1-2; D perhaps matches TRBD1 (5 bases). This CDR3 contains 16 residues. Germline values: CDR1 DFQATT, CDR2 SNEGSKA (reference sequence). Partial CDR3 DNA: TGCAGTGCTAGGCAGGCCAATAGCGGGGGAAGTTACGAC. As protein: CSARQANSGGSYD. The whole CDR3 sequence is CSARQANSGGSYDYTF.

By frequency, this clone registers medium-sized. Coverage ceases 3 residues before the CDR3 finishes, and the germline J gene fills in the end. The chain has TRBV28 and TRBJ1-1; D is undetermined. The CDR3 loop spans 14 amino acids. The germline V and J ends were trimmed by 2 bases and 1 base, with 8 bases remaining between them. Germline loops: CDR1 MDHEN, CDR2 SYDVKM. The sequenced part of the CDR3 DNA is TGTGCCAGCAGTTTAACCCGACAGAACACTGAA. This gives the protein CASSLTRQNTE. The entire CDR3 protein reads CASSLTRQNTEAFF.

This clone counts as medium-sized (0.01 to 0.1%) by frequency. Partial CDR3 DNA: TGTGCCAGCTCACTCGACAACCAAGAGACC. This encodes CASSLDNQET. The whole CDR3 reads CASSLDNQETQYF. The chain recombines TRBV18 with TRBJ2-5; no definite D call. The DNA ends 3 residues before the CDR3 does, and the rest of the CDR3 is filled in from the germline J gene. Germline-derived CDR1 and CDR2 are KGHSH and LQKENI. This CDR3 contains 13 residues. The ends were cut back, 4 bases at V and 0 bases at J, with 6 bases in the middle.

By frequency, this clone registers medium-sized. The read falls 3 residues short of the CDR3 end, and the missing part is taken from the germline J gene. The rearrangement joins TRBV20-1 to TRBJ2-1, with 8 bases identical to TRBD2. The germline V gene encodes CDR1 DFQATT and CDR2 SNEGSKA (reference sequence). The CDR3 contains 18 residues. V was pared by 3 bases and J by 2 bases, with 15 bases of the junction left unmatched. CDR3 protein: CSARNDGTREWAYNEQFF. The CDR3 bases that were read are TGCAGTGCTAGGAATGACGGGACTAGGGAATGGGCCTACAATGAG.

A remark on this clone: The read finishes 3 residues shy of the CDR3 end, and the germline J gene is used to complete it. The V gene is TRBV15, the J gene TRBJ1-4; 7 bases align to TRBD1. This CDR3 comprises 16 residues. Germline V gene lookup returns CDR1 LNHNV and CDR2 YYDKDF (reference sequence). The sequenced CDR3 bases are TGTGCCACCAGCGGACAGGCCGCCTCTGGGGCCAACGTA. Its translation: CATSGQAASGANV. The full CDR3 reads CATSGQAASGANVLFF.

Points on this clone: The missing CDR3 end, 3 residues past where the read stops, is filled in from the germline J gene. The V and J genes are TRBV19 and TRBJ1-5, with D possibly matching TRBD1 (5 bases). V was pared by 7 bases and J by 8 bases, with 21 bases between. Germline V CDR1 and CDR2: LNHDA, SQIVND (reference sequence). This CDR3 comprises 15 residues. Partial CDR3 DNA: TGTGCCAGTACCAATCGGGATAGGGGTCAAGAGCCC. Its protein is CASTNRDRGQEP. The entire CDR3 protein is CASTNRDRGQEPQHF.

With respect to this clone: The read comes to an end 3 residues before the CDR3 does, leaving the germline J gene to fill in the end. The chain employs TRBV20-1 and TRBJ1-1; D remains ambiguous. This CDR3 region has 13 residues. Per germline, CDR1 DFQATT and CDR2 SNEGSKA (reference sequence). V lost 1 base, J lost 4 bases, and 10 bases lay in between. CDR3 DNA (partial): TGCAGTGCTAGAGCGGGTTTGGTCACTGAA. Translated, it gives CSARAGLVTE. The full CDR3 protein reads CSARAGLVTEAFF.

As concerns this clone: The read ends 3 residues before the CDR3 terminus; that terminus is restored from the germline J gene. This chain links TRBV10-2 with TRBJ2-7, with a tentative D call TRBD1 (5 bases). Per germline, CDR1 WSHSY and CDR2 SAAADI. The CDR3 consists of 14 residues. V lost 8 bases and J lost 6, with 20 bases in between. CDR3 bases read: TGCGCCAGCTACCGGGCAGGGAAATTCGGCGAG. Protein: CASYRAGKFGE. The whole CDR3 region reads CASYRAGKFGEQYF.

This clone is called medium-sized based on its frequency. The missing CDR3 end, 3 residues past where the read stops, is filled in from the germline J gene. The V and J genes are TRBV2 and TRBJ2-2, with D possibly being TRBD2 (6 bases). Trimming took 2 bases from V and 5 from J, leaving 9 bases between them. From germline, CDR1 is SNHLY and CDR2 FYNNEI. The CDR3 runs 14 residues. CDR3 protein: CASSESRGTGELFF. The covered CDR3 bases are TGTGCCAGCAGTGAATCACGGGGGACCGGGGAG. Full variable domain (missing parts from reference TRBV2 and TRBJ2-2): EPEVTQTPSHQVTQMGQEVILRCVPISNHLYFYWYRQILGQKVEFLVSFYNNEISEKSEIFDDQFSVERPDGSNFTLKIRSTKLEDSAMYFCASSESRGTGELFFGEGSRLTVL.

About this clone itself: The sequence runs out 3 residues before the end of the CDR3; the remainder is reconstructed from the germline J gene. The chain combines TRBV11-2 with TRBJ1-1, with 8 bases identical to TRBD1. The germline V gene has CDR1 SGHAT and CDR2 FQNNGV. CDR3 length: 14 amino acids. V dropped 4 bases and J dropped 4; count of bases not matched to a gene: 5. CDR3 residues: CASSWGQASTEAFF. The covered CDR3 bases are TGTGCCAGCAGCTGGGGACAGGCTAGCACTGAA.